This is a list of T cell receptor beta chains from one sample in a study of T cell responses to AZD1222 COVID-19 vaccine. Produced via immunoSEQ multiplex PCR; TCRdb's table is partial and in-frame only. The data hold 90,000 to 95,000 clones, with approximately 90% observed a single time. The sample was peripheral blood, taken on day 0 of AZD1222 vaccination. The receptor set was obtained from an adult in good health. Both conserved end residues are part of each CDR3. A D gene is named only where the DNA matches it firmly. Rows may omit the clone size; those that give it use once, few, many or a size class.

NA	TRBV7-3	15	NA	TRBJ1-3	TGTGCCAGCAGCTTAACGCCTGGATCCGGAAACACCATATATTTT	CASSLTPGSGNTIYF
NA	TRBV29-1	14	NA	TRBJ1-3	TGCAGCGTAGCAGACACAGACTCTGGAAACACCATATATTTT	CSVADTDSGNTIYF
TRBD1	TRBV4-3	16	NA	TRBJ1-3	TGCGCCAGCAGCCAAGATTTCACAGGGGCAGGAAACACCATATATTTT	CASSQDFTGAGNTIYF
NA	TRBV7-2	15	NA	TRBJ1-3	TGTGCCAGCAGCTCCGTTGTCACAAATGGAAACACCATATATTTT	CASSSVVTNGNTIYF
NA	TRBV2	11	NA	TRBJ2-5	TGTGCCAGCAGACTTCTAGAGACCCAGTACTTC	CASRLLETQYF
NA	TRBV25-1	12	NA	TRBJ1-5	TGTGCCAGCAGACGGGGGGGTCAGCCCCAGCATTTT	CASRRGGQPQHF
NA	TRBV19	13	NA	TRBJ2-6	TGTGCCAGTAGTAGCCCTGGGGCCAACGTCCTGACTTTC	CASSSPGANVLTF
NA	TRBV6-5	15	NA	TRBJ2-1	TGTGCCAGCAGTTACGGGCGGGAATCTTACAATGAGCAGTTCTTC	CASSYGRESYNEQFF
NA	TRBV6-5	11	NA	TRBJ1-2	TGTGCCAGCAGCCATAACTATGGCTACACCTTC	CASSHNYGYTF
NA	TRBV6-5	13	NA	TRBJ1-6	TGTGCCAGCAGCGACCGGACCGCCTCACCCCTCCACTTT	CASSDRTASPLHF
TRBD2	TRBV7-3	15	NA	TRBJ2-1	TGTGCCAGCAGTTTAAGCGGGGGGTTTTACAATGAGCAGTTCTTC	CASSLSGGFYNEQFF
NA	TRBV6-5	15	NA	TRBJ1-2	TGTGCCAGCAGTTACGCTCCAGAGGCCAATAATGGCTACACCTTC	CASSYAPEANNGYTF
NA	TRBV27	17	once	TRBJ1-6	TGTGCCAGCAGTCCATTTACTTCAGGGAAAGAAGGGTCACCCCTCCACTTT	CASSPFTSGKEGSPLHF
NA	TRBV28	14	once	TRBJ1-1	TGTGCCAGCAGTCCCCAAAGTATGAACACTGAAGCTTTCTTT	CASSPQSMNTEAFF
TRBD1	TRBV7-3	16	NA	TRBJ2-2	TGTGCCAGCAGCTTAACGGGGACAGGGCGAACCGGGGAGCTGTTTTTT	CASSLTGTGRTGELFF
TRBD2	TRBV9	18	NA	TRBJ2-5	TGTGCCAGCAGCCCGTGGATAGGGACTAGCGGAGGGGGAGAGACCCAGTACTTC	CASSPWIGTSGGGETQYF
TRBD1	TRBV7-3	15	NA	TRBJ2-3	TGTGCCAGCAGCCCGCGGCTAGGGGGCGGTGATACGCAGTATTTT	CASSPRLGGGDTQYF
TRBD2	TRBV6-5	15	NA	TRBJ2-1	TGTGCCAGCTTGGGGCGGGGGGGCGCCTACAATGAGCAGTTCTTC	CASLGRGGAYNEQFF
NA	TRBV7-9	14	NA	TRBJ1-1	TGTGCCAGCAGCTTAGACAGACTGAACACTGAAGCTTTCTTT	CASSLDRLNTEAFF
NA	TRBV28	10	NA	TRBJ1-5	TGTGCCACCCAGGGGCAGCCCCAGCATTTT	CATQGQPQHF
TRBD2	TRBV27	15	NA	TRBJ2-1	TGTGCCAGCCGGGAAGCGGGAGGGCCCTACAATGAGCAGTTCTTC	CASREAGGPYNEQFF
NA	TRBV15	12	NA	TRBJ1-6	TGTGCCACCAGCAGAGGAAATTCACCCCTCCACTTT	CATSRGNSPLHF
NA	TRBV4-1	17	NA	TRBJ2-6	TGCGCCAGCAGCCAAACCCAGGGGATCTCTGGGGCCAACGTCCTGACTTTC	CASSQTQGISGANVLTF
TRBD2	TRBV19	16	NA	TRBJ2-3	TGTGCCAGTAGTTCCCCCCCGCGGGGGGGGGCAGATACGCAGTATTTT	CASSSPPRGGADTQYF
NA	TRBV10-3	13	NA	TRBJ2-1	TGTGCCATCAGTGAGTCGGATACGGATGAGCAGTTCTTC	CAISESDTDEQFF
NA	TRBV5-4	13	NA	TRBJ2-3	TGTGCCAGCAGCGCCGGCAGGGGAGATACGCAGTATTTT	CASSAGRGDTQYF
NA	TRBV3-1/TRBV3-2	14	NA	TRBJ1-5	NA	CASTSGLGNQPQHF
NA	TRBV30	14	NA	TRBJ1-1	TGTGCCTGGAGTTCCTTGACAGGGAACACTGAAGCTTTCTTT	CAWSSLTGNTEAFF
NA	TRBV5-4	15	NA	TRBJ2-3	TGTGCCAGCAGCTTGGGAGGGGGAAACACAGATACGCAGTATTTT	CASSLGGGNTDTQYF
NA	TRBV7-2	13	once	TRBJ1-5	TGTGCCAGCAGCTCCCAGGGAAATCAGCCCCAGCATTTT	CASSSQGNQPQHF
NA	TRBV18	15	NA	TRBJ1-6	TGTGCCAGCTCACCCTGGGAATCCCAAAATTCACCCCTCCACTTT	CASSPWESQNSPLHF
NA	TRBV30	14	NA	TRBJ1-5	TGTGCCTGGAGTGGAGGGCTTAGCAATCAGCCCCAGCATTTT	CAWSGGLSNQPQHF
NA	TRBV4-2	13	NA	TRBJ2-5	TGTGCCAGCGCCGGGGACTCACAAGAGACCCAGTACTTC	CASAGDSQETQYF
NA	TRBV3-1/TRBV3-2	15	NA	TRBJ1-6	TGTGCCAGCAGCCAAGGGGTGGCGAGGGATTCACCCCTCCACTTT	CASSQGVARDSPLHF
NA	TRBV12-3/TRBV12-4	13	NA	TRBJ2-2	TGTGCCAGCAGTTCTATCAGGGGTGGGGAGCTGTTTTTT	CASSSIRGGELFF
TRBD1	TRBV5-1	17	NA	TRBJ1-1	TGCGCCAGCAGCTTGGATGGACAGGGCTTCCCCGGGACTGAAGCTTTCTTT	CASSLDGQGFPGTEAFF
NA	TRBV12-3/TRBV12-4	12	NA	TRBJ1-5	TGTGCCAGCAAAAGGGGGAATCAGCCCCAGCATTTT	CASKRGNQPQHF
NA	TRBV6-6	16	NA	TRBJ1-1	TGTGCCAGCAGTTACTCGATAAGGGGCATTTTCGCTGAAGCTTTCTTT	CASSYSIRGIFAEAFF
NA	TRBV10-3	14	NA	TRBJ1-2	TGTGCCACCACCCCCGGTGAGGGGATCTATGGCTACACCTTC	CATTPGEGIYGYTF
NA	TRBV10-3	13	NA	TRBJ1-1	NA	CAISDFVGQGTFF
TRBD1	TRBV6-5	15	NA	TRBJ1-5	TGTGCCAGCAGCTCTGGGACAGGGTACAATCAGCCCCAGCATTTT	CASSSGTGYNQPQHF
NA	TRBV19	17	NA	TRBJ1-2	TGTGCCAGTAGCGACCTGCCTAACTACGGAGGATCTGATGGCTACACCTTC	CASSDLPNYGGSDGYTF
NA	TRBV28	13	NA	TRBJ1-2	TGTGCCAGCAGGTCCGGGACCCTTAGGGGCTACACCTTC	CASRSGTLRGYTF
NA	TRBV28	14	NA	TRBJ1-1	TGTGCCAGCACCATGAGGGGCCCTAGCACTGAAGCTTTCTTT	CASTMRGPSTEAFF
NA	TRBV24-1	12	NA	TRBJ2-1	TGTGCCACCAGTGCGGGCTACAATGAGCAGTTCTTC	CATSAGYNEQFF